The next 10 T cell receptor beta chains were all read from a single sample in a study of T cell repertoires in cytomegalovirus infection. Their antigen targets remain unknown. TCRdb redid the calling of the reads with MiXCR, one entry per CDR3 protein. The sample holds approximately 220,000 distinct CDR3 sequences, around two fifths seen once. The input for sequencing was CD8+ T cells from cultured PBMCs, taken from culture after CMV antigen stimulation. All receptors come from a human donor in good health (CMV status not recorded). Some clones in this sample may be carry-over from other donors' samples.

Regarding this clonotype: This likely comes from a read error, as the CDR3 has no conserved phenylalanine or tryptophan at its end. The DNA is left out, because the CDR3 cannot be placed on it with certainty; the CDR3 is given as TCRdb lists it. This rearrangement joins TRBV6-8 to TRBJ2-1; the D segment call TRBD1 is taken from the table without a DNA check. The V gene's germline CDR1 is MNHGY and CDR2 SAAAGT. The CDR3 contains 15 residues when both ends are counted. The CDR3 is CASSGRDRVYNEQLL.

The CDR3 DNA is TGTGCCAGCAGTAGCGGGGGGGCGAATGAGCAGTTCTTC. This encodes CASSSGGANEQFF. The chain carries TRBV6-6 and TRBJ2-1; TRBD2 matches 10 bases. This CDR3 spans 13 amino acids. J gave up 7 bases and V 5 bases, and 2 bases lay outside the gene matches. The V gene's germline CDR1 is MNHNY and CDR2 SVGAGI (reference sequence).

The chain couples TRBV10-2 to TRBJ2-1; possibly TRBD2 for D (6 bases). The CDR3 runs 14 residues. Germline V gene sequence: CDR1 WSHSY, CDR2 SAAADI. V lost 9 bases to trimming and J lost 4 bases, with 16 bases between them. The CDR3 DNA is TGCGCCAGTTACCAGCGGGTTCAATACAATGAGCAGTTCTTC. This encodes CASYQRVQYNEQFF.

In this sample, this clonotype turned up a few times. This chain joins TRBV29-1 and TRBJ1-5, with D tentatively TRBD1 (5 bases). Deletions cut 4 bases from V and 10 bases from J, with 14 bases between. This CDR3 region has 12 residues. Germline V gene lookup returns CDR1 SQVTM and CDR2 ANQGSEA. Here the CDR3 reads CSVGRGNGPQHF. The CDR3 region has the DNA TGCAGCGTTGGACGGGGGAATGGACCCCAGCATTTT.

This chain connects TRBV27 to TRBJ1-2, with TRBD1 as a possible D gene (6 bases). This CDR3 spans 15 amino acids. CDR1 is MNHEY and CDR2 is SMNVEV in the germline V gene (reference sequence). With 4 bases removed from V and 0 bases from J, the gap between germline ends came to 12 bases. The CDR3 region is CASSSQGPPNYGYTF. In nucleotides, the CDR3 is TGTGCCAGCAGTTCACAGGGACCTCCTAACTATGGCTACACCTTC.

V usage is TRBV28 and J usage is TRBJ1-1, with no clear D. The CDR3 extends over 13 amino acids. With 1 base removed from V and 4 bases from J, the gap between germline ends came to 7 bases. From germline, CDR1 is MDHEN and CDR2 SYDVKM. This CDR3 is CASSLSISTEAFF. The CDR3 DNA sequence: TGTGCCAGCAGTTTATCAATTAGCACTGAAGCTTTCTTT.

The chain carries TRBV9 and TRBJ1-1; D is perhaps TRBD1 (5 bases). Per germline, CDR1 SGDLS and CDR2 YYNGEE. The germline V and J ends were trimmed by 2 bases and 2 bases, with 16 bases remaining between them. This CDR3 spans 16 amino acids. Here the CDR3 reads CASSVGDRFSNTEAFF. CDR3 nucleotide sequence: TGTGCCAGCAGCGTGGGGGACCGTTTTAGTAACACTGAAGCTTTCTTT. The variable domain in full, completed from reference TRBV9 and TRBJ1-1, reads DSGVTQTPKHLITATGQRVTLRCSPRSGDLSVYWYQQSLDQGLQFLIQYYNGEERAKGNILERFSAQQFPDLHSELNLSSLELGDSALYFCASSVGDRFSNTEAFFGQGTRLTVV.

The rearrangement links TRBV29-1 to TRBJ1-1; 8 nucleotides line up with TRBD1. Germline CDR1 is SQVTM and CDR2 is ANQGSEA. The CDR3 sequence is 14 residues long. With V trimmed by 0 bases and J by 6 bases, 6 bases remained unmatched. CDR3 bases: TGCAGCGTTGAAGATACCCAGGGGGCCCCTGAAGCTTTCTTT. The encoded protein is CSVEDTQGAPEAFF.

The gene calls are TRBV12-3 or TRBV12-4 and TRBJ1-5, with D hard to call. The CDR3 extends over 16 amino acids. Trimming removed 5 bases at V and 3 bases at J, with 17 bases between. The CDR3: CASSPFRGPLNQPQHF. The CDR3 DNA sequence: TGTGCCAGCAGTCCTTTCCGGGGTCCGCTCAATCAGCCCCAGCATTTT.

The chain links TRBV25-1 to TRBJ1-2, with 7 bases identical to TRBD1. The CDR3 covers 18 residues. The V gene's germline CDR1 is MGHDK and CDR2 SYGVNS. The ends lost 2 bases at V and 3 bases at J; junction bases unmatched: 15. The CDR3 nucleotides read TGTGCCAGCAGTGAACCCCCGACCCGGGACAGCCTCCACTATGGCTACACCTTC. Translation gives CASSEPPTRDSLHYGYTF.